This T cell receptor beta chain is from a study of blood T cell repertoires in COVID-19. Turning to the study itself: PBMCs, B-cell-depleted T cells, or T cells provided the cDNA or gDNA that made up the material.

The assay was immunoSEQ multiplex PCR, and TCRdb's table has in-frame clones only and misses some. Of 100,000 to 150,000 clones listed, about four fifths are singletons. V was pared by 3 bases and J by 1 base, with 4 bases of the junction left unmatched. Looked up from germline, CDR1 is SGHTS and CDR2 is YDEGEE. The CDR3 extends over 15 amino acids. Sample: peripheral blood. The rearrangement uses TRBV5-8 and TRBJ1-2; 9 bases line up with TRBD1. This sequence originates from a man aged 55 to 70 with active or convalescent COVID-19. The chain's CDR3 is CASSSGQGFNYGYTF. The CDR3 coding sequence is TGTGCCAGCAGCTCAGGACAGGGGTTTAACTATGGCTACACCTTC.